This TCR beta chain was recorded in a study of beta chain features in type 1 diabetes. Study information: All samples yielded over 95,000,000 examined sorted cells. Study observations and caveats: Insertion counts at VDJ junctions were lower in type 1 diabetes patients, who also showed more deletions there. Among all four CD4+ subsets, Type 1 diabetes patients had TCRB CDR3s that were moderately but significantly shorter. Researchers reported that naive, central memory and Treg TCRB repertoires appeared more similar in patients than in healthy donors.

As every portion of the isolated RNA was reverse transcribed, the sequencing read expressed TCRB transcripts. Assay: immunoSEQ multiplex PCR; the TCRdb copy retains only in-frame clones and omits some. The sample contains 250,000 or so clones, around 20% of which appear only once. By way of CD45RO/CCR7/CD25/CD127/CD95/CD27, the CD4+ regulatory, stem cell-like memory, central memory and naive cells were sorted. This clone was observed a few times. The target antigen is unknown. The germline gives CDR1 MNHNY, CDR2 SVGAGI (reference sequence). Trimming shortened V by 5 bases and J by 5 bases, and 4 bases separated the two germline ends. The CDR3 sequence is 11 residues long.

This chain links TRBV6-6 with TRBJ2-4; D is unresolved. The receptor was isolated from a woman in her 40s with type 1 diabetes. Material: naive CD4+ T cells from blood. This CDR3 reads CASSPENIQYF. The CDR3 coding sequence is TGTGCCAGCAGTCCAGAAAACATTCAGTACTTC.